These T cell receptor beta chains were read from a single sample in a study of neurological immune-mediated disorders. TCRdb recomputed calls from the 5' RACE reads with MiXCR, one row per CDR3 protein. The sample shows roughly 62,000 distinct CDR3 sequences, about 3.5% of them seen only once. The source material was PBMCs. These receptors were taken from a woman aged 50 to 60 with multiple sclerosis. CDR3s include the opening cysteine and the closing phenylalanine or tryptophan. The order of the fields is CDR3 length, V gene, J gene, clone size, D gene, CDR3 DNA, CDR3 protein. The D gene is left open where the match is weak. The size of a clone is reported for some rows only, either as once, few or many, or as a class for expanded clones.

12	TRBV12-3/TRBV12-4	TRBJ2-5	many	-	TGTGCCAGCAGCCGCCTCACAGAGACCCAGTACTTC	CASSRLTETQYF
15	TRBV3-1	TRBJ1-6	-	TRBD1	TGTGCCAGCAGCCAAGGTGAAGGGGGCGAGTCACCCCTCAACTTT	CASSQGEGGESPLNF
14	TRBV3-1	TRBJ2-3	many	-	TGTGCCAGCAGTCCCCTCCAGGGTACAGATACGCAGTATTTT	CASSPLQGTDTQYF
16	TRBV24-1	TRBJ1-1	many	TRBD1	TGTGCCACCAGTGGCCCACCCGGGACAGTGAACACTGAAGCTTTCTTT	CATSGPPGTVNTEAFF
19	TRBV5-1	TRBJ2-5	many	-	TGCGCCAGCAGCTTGGATGCGGGGCGCGAGTCCCTATCGCAAGAGACCCAGTACTTC	CASSLDAGRESLSQETQYF
14	TRBV20-1	TRBJ1-6	many	-	TGCAGTGCCATTGCGGGTTACCATAATTCACCCCTCCACTTT	CSAIAGYHNSPLHF
15	TRBV27	TRBJ1-6	few	-	TGTGCCAGCAGTTTATCTCGGGGTTATAATTCACCCCTCCACTTT	CASSLSRGYNSPLHF
14	TRBV10-3	TRBJ1-1	many	-	TGTGCCATCAGTGGGGCCGGGGGAAACACTGAAGCTTTCTTT	CAISGAGGNTEAFF
14	TRBV20-1	TRBJ1-4	many	TRBD1	TGCAGTGCTAGGGTGACAGGGGGAGGTGAAAAACTGTTTTTT	CSARVTGGGEKLFF
16	TRBV7-7	TRBJ2-2	many	TRBD1	TGTGCTAGCAGCCCCCGGACAGGGGCGAACACCGGGGAGCTGTTTTTT	CASSPRTGANTGELFF
15	TRBV11-2	TRBJ2-5	many	-	TGTGCCAGCAGCTCTCTGAGGGAGGGGGTAGAGACCCAGTACTTC	CASSSLREGVETQYF
14	TRBV6-6	TRBJ2-4	few	-	TGTGCCAGCACTCTGAGGGTAGCCAAAAACATTCAGTACTTC	CASTLRVAKNIQYF
13	TRBV30	TRBJ1-5	many	TRBD1	TGTGCCTGGAGTACAGGGGACGGTCAGCCCCAGCATTTT	CAWSTGDGQPQHF
13	TRBV27	TRBJ2-2	many	-	TGTGCCAGCAGTACCGGGGAGGCCGGGGAGCTGTTTTTT	CASSTGEAGELFF
15	TRBV6-5	TRBJ1-1	many	TRBD1	TGTGCCAGCAGAAGACAGGGGGAGAGAAACACTGAAGCTTTCTTT	CASRRQGERNTEAFF
14	TRBV9	TRBJ1-3	many	-	TGTGCCAGCAGCGTAGAAGGGTCCGGAAACACCATATATTTT	CASSVEGSGNTIYF
14	TRBV12-3/TRBV12-4	TRBJ2-1	many	-	TGTGCCAGCAGTTTAAACCATAGAGGGAATGAGCAGTTCTTC	CASSLNHRGNEQFF
15	TRBV7-2	TRBJ1-2	many	-	TGTGCCAGCAGCTTACCCCGTGGGGCCCACTATGGCTACACCTTC	CASSLPRGAHYGYTF
15	TRBV7-9	TRBJ1-4	many	-	TGTGCCAGCAGCTTAGTCTCCTGGGGCGAAGAAAAACTGTTTTTT	CASSLVSWGEEKLFF
13	TRBV6-2/TRBV6-3	TRBJ2-7	many	-	TGTGCCAGCAGTTCCCCCGGGACCTACGAGCAGTACTTC	CASSSPGTYEQYF
15	TRBV5-1	TRBJ2-1	many	TRBD2	TGCGCCAGCAGCCTAGCAAGCGGGATATCCAATGAGCAGTTCTTC	CASSLASGISNEQFF
15	TRBV20-1	TRBJ2-1	many	TRBD2	TGCAGTGCTATTCCGGGACTAGCGCCTTCATTTGAGCAGTTCTTC	CSAIPGLAPSFEQFF
12	TRBV12-3/TRBV12-4	TRBJ1-1	many	-	TGTGCCAGCAGTTTGCCCGGGACGACGACTTTCTTT	CASSLPGTTTFF
16	TRBV14	TRBJ2-7	-	TRBD1	TGTGCCAGCAGCCACGGGCCGGGACAGGGCCTCTACGAGCAGTACTTC	CASSHGPGQGLYEQYF
11	TRBV2	TRBJ2-3	many	-	TGTGCCAGCAGTCTCCTCGGGACGCAGTATTTT	CASSLLGTQYF
15	TRBV7-9	TRBJ2-5	many	TRBD2	TGTGCCAGCAGCTTAGCTGCCCCCACGCGGGAGGCCCAGTACTTC	CASSLAAPTREAQYF
19	TRBV20-1	TRBJ2-6	few	TRBD2	TGCAGTGCTTCCACAGCCGGGACTAGCGGGAGTACTGGGGCCAAAGTCCTGACTTTC	CSASTAGTSGSTGAKVLTF
15	TRBV20-1	TRBJ1-2	many	TRBD1	TGCAGTGCTAGAGGTCTAACAGGGGGCAGCGGGGGCTACACCTTC	CSARGLTGGSGGYTF
14	TRBV5-1	TRBJ2-3	many	TRBD1	TGCGCCAGCAGCTTGACAGGGGATGGAGATACGCAGTATTTT	CASSLTGDGDTQYF
13	TRBV9	TRBJ2-7	many	-	TGTGCCAGCTCCGGACAGCCCTCCTACGAGCAGTACTTC	CASSGQPSYEQYF
16	TRBV7-2	TRBJ2-3	many	TRBD2	TGTGCCAGCAGTACTACTAGCGGGAGGTCGGAGGATACGCAGTATTTT	CASSTTSGRSEDTQYF
13	TRBV29-1	TRBJ2-2	medium-sized	TRBD1	TGCAGCGTTATAACCCAGGGGGCCGGGGAGCTGTTTTTT	CSVITQGAGELFF
16	TRBV21-1	TRBJ1-3	many	-	TGTGCCAGCAGCACGACAGGGGCCTTCTCTGGAAACACCATATATTTT	CASSTTGAFSGNTIYF
14	TRBV12-3/TRBV12-4	TRBJ1-4	many	-	TGTGCCAGCAGTTTAAGACAGGCTAATGAAAAACTGTTTTTT	CASSLRQANEKLFF
14	TRBV12-3/TRBV12-4	TRBJ2-7	many	TRBD2	TGTGCCAGCACCTCACCGGGAGGGGGCTACGAGCAGTACTTC	CASTSPGGGYEQYF
11	TRBV7-2	TRBJ2-7	few	-	TGTGCCAGCAGCTTAGGTCCCGAGCAGTACTTC	CASSLGPEQYF
15	TRBV19	TRBJ1-5	-	-	TGTGCCAGTAGTATACCCGGACACGGCAATCAGCCCCAGAATTTT	CASSIPGHGNQPQNF
18	TRBV5-1	TRBJ2-2	many	TRBD2	TGCGCCAGCAGCACCCGGACTAGCGGGAGTGAGGGCACCGGGGAGCTGTTTTTT	CASSTRTSGSEGTGELFF
12	TRBV29-1	TRBJ2-7	few	TRBD1	TGCAGCGTCCGGGACAGCGCCTACGAGCAGTACTTC	CSVRDSAYEQYF
13	TRBV12-3/TRBV12-4	TRBJ1-1	many	-	TGTGCCAGCAGGCCAGGGTATAGCACTGAAGCTTTCTTT	CASRPGYSTEAFF
22	TRBV3-1	TRBJ2-7	many	TRBD2	TGTGCCAGCAGCCAAGGAGGGCTAGCGGGAAAACATAGGCGAAAAAGCTCCTACGAGCAGTACTTC	CASSQGGLAGKHRRKSSYEQYF
14	TRBV5-1	TRBJ1-1	many	TRBD1	TGCGCCAGCAGCCGACAGGGGACAGACACTGAAGCTTTCTTT	CASSRQGTDTEAFF
13	TRBV7-9	TRBJ2-3	many	-	TGTGCCAGCAGTCGTGCAGGGACAGATACGCAGTATTTT	CASSRAGTDTQYF
13	TRBV5-1	TRBJ1-1	many	-	TGCGCCAGCAGTCTGAGGGTGAACACTGAAGCTTTCTTT	CASSLRVNTEAFF
14	TRBV9	TRBJ1-1	many	-	TGTGCCAGCAGCGGTGGAGGGGTTGACACTGAAGCTTTCTTT	CASSGGGVDTEAFF
15	TRBV15	TRBJ1-4	many	-	TGTGCCACCAGCAGAGATGTGGGGGGCGGCGAAAAACTGTTTTTT	CATSRDVGGGEKLFF
13	TRBV7-9	TRBJ2-3	many	-	TGTGCCAGCAGCCTAGGTCTTGGAGATACGCAGTATTTT	CASSLGLGDTQYF
16	TRBV7-2	TRBJ2-1	few	-	TGTGCCAGCAAGGGTGTTGGGGCCTCTTTAAGGCGGGAACAGTTCTTC	CASKGVGASLRREQFF
14	TRBV5-8	TRBJ2-2	many	-	TGTGCCAGCAGCCATGTACATGGGACCGGGGAGCTGTTTTTT	CASSHVHGTGELFF
13	TRBV20-1	TRBJ2-7	many	TRBD1	TGCAGTGCTAGGGGGACAGGGGTGGACGAGCAGTACTTC	CSARGTGVDEQYF
11	TRBV10-3	TRBJ2-1	many	-	TGTGCCATCAGTGAGTATGATGAGCAGTTCTTC	CAISEYDEQFF
12	TRBV30	TRBJ1-1	-	-	TGTGCCTGGAAGTACATGAACACTGAAGCTTTCTTT	CAWKYMNTEAFF
13	TRBV6-2/TRBV6-3	TRBJ2-5	many	TRBD1	TGTGCCAGCAGGCCCTGGGACAGTGAGACCCAGTACTTC	CASRPWDSETQYF
14	TRBV11-3	TRBJ2-5	-	-	TGTGCCAGCAGCAATAGCAGACTCCAAGAGACCCAGTACTTC	CASSNSRLQETQYF
14	TRBV5-6	TRBJ2-1	many	-	TGTGCCAGCAGCCGGTGGAGGGGATCGTATGAGCAGTTCTTC	CASSRWRGSYEQFF
17	TRBV9	TRBJ2-2	many	-	TGTGCCAGCAGCGTAGGCTGGAGAATTCCGAACACCGGGGAGCTGTTTTTT	CASSVGWRIPNTGELFF
15	TRBV6-2/TRBV6-3	TRBJ1-5	few	TRBD1	TGTGCCAGCAGTTACACGACAGGGGGCAATCAGCCCCAGAATTTT	CASSYTTGGNQPQNF
16	TRBV3-1	TRBJ1-1	many	-	TGTGCCAGCAGCCAAGATCGTCGGACGGTGAACACTGAAGCTTTCTTT	CASSQDRRTVNTEAFF
17	TRBV12-2	TRBJ2-5	-	-	TGTGCAAGTCGCAAAACGACTAGCGGGAGGAGGGAAGAGACCCAGTACTTC	CASRKTTSGRREETQYF